This is a list of T cell receptor beta chains from one sample in a study of cytomegalovirus exposure and HLA in healthy donors. TCRdb keeps only in-frame clones here, not all; method: immunoSEQ multiplex PCR. This sample has around 300,000 clones, with approximately 83% found just once. The sample was PBMCs. The receptor source for this set is a young woman in good health and CMV-seronegative. The CDR3 runs from the conserved cysteine through the conserved F or W. A D gene is named only where the DNA matches it firmly. Clone size is shown for a subset of rows, as once, few, many or a class of expanded clone.

j_call clone_size v_call d_call cdr3_nt cdr3_aa
TRBJ2-7 NA TRBV5-1 NA TGCGCCAGCAGCTTATACGCGTCTTCCTACTACGAGCAGTACTTC CASSLYASSYYEQYF
TRBJ2-7 NA TRBV5-6 TRBD2 TGTGCCAGCAGCTTAGTTCGAGCGGGAGTTTGGTCCTACGAGCAGTACTTC CASSLVRAGVWSYEQYF
TRBJ1-2 NA TRBV25-1 TRBD1 TGTGCCAGCAGTGAAGAGGGACAGGGAGAGGCAAACTATGGCTACACCTTC CASSEEGQGEANYGYTF
TRBJ2-3 NA TRBV6-6 TRBD2 TGTGCCAGCAGTTACAGGCTAGCGGGGGCTGCAGATACGCAGTATTTT CASSYRLAGAADTQYF
TRBJ1-4 many TRBV5-1 TRBD1 TGCGCCAGCAGCTTGGATGGACAGGGGGGAGAAAAACTGTTTTTT CASSLDGQGGEKLFF
TRBJ2-5 NA TRBV5-1 NA TGCGCCAGCAGCCGACGCGACGCCCGGGGGGAGACCCAGTACTTC CASSRRDARGETQYF
TRBJ2-7 NA TRBV5-1 TRBD1 TGCGCCAGCAGCTTGCAGGGGTCAGGGGGTGAGCAGTACTTC CASSLQGSGGEQYF
TRBJ1-4 NA TRBV5-4 NA TGTGCCAGCAGCTTGCCGGGACTCGGTGAAAAACTGTTTTTT CASSLPGLGEKLFF
TRBJ2-6 NA TRBV25-1 TRBD1 TGTGCCAGCAGTCCAGGACAGGACTGGGCCAACGTCCTGACTTTC CASSPGQDWANVLTF
TRBJ1-2 NA TRBV25-1 TRBD1 TGTGCCAGCAGTCTTGGGACAGGCTCAAATGGCTACACCTTC CASSLGTGSNGYTF
TRBJ2-7 NA TRBV5-4 NA TGTGCCAGCAGCACATCTTACGAGCAGTACTTC CASSTSYEQYF
TRBJ2-7 NA TRBV5-1 TRBD2 TGCGCCAGCAGCTTGGTGTCTAGCGGGCGCTCCTACGAGCAGTACTTC CASSLVSSGRSYEQYF
TRBJ1-1 once TRBV6-5 TRBD1 TGTGCCAGCAGTTCAGTAGGACAGGGAATGACAGGGGCTTTCTTT CASSSVGQGMTGAFF
TRBJ1-6 NA TRBV30 NA TGTGCCTGGGAAAGCAATTCACCCCTCCACTTT CAWESNSPLHF
TRBJ2-1 NA TRBV4-1 TRBD2 TGCGCCAGCAGCCAACTTAGCGGGAATGAGCAGTTCTTC CASSQLSGNEQFF
TRBJ2-1 NA TRBV11-3 TRBD2 TGTGCCAGCACCGCCGTGAGCGGGGGGGGCAATGAGCAGTTCTTC CASTAVSGGGNEQFF
TRBJ1-4 NA TRBV28 NA TGTGCCAGCACCCTAGGGCAGGGTCGGGAAAAACTGTTTTTT CASTLGQGREKLFF
TRBJ2-7 NA TRBV10-2 TRBD1 TGCGCCAGCAGTGACCTCGACAGGGTCTACGAGCAGTACTTC CASSDLDRVYEQYF
TRBJ1-5 NA TRBV6-1 NA TGTGCCAGCAGTGCCTGGGGGCAGATTAGCAATCAGCCCCAGCATTTT CASSAWGQISNQPQHF
TRBJ2-3 NA TRBV6-1 TRBD1 TGTGCCAGCACGACAGGGGCGAAAGATACGCAGTATTTT CASTTGAKDTQYF
TRBJ2-7 NA TRBV9 NA TGTGCCAGCAGCGGTCCCCGACCGGACTCCAGACCCTACGAGCAGTACTTC CASSGPRPDSRPYEQYF
TRBJ2-7 NA TRBV19 TRBD1 TGTGCCAGTAACGACAGGGGCACCTACGAGCAGTACTTC CASNDRGTYEQYF
TRBJ1-2 NA TRBV9 NA TGTGCCAGCAGCGTAGGGGCACAGGTCTCTTATGGCTACACCTTC CASSVGAQVSYGYTF
TRBJ2-1 NA TRBV30 TRBD2 TGTGCCTGGAGTGTGGGGACTAGCGGAAACAATGAGCAGTTCTTC CAWSVGTSGNNEQFF
TRBJ2-1 NA TRBV27 NA TGTGCCAGCAGTCACCGCGGAGCTGAGCAGTTCTTC CASSHRGAEQFF
TRBJ1-1 NA TRBV5-1 TRBD1 TGCGCCAGCAGCCCTGACAGGGGGAACACTGAAGCTTTCTTT CASSPDRGNTEAFF
TRBJ2-1 NA TRBV4-1 NA TGCGCCAGCAGCCAGCGAGGAAAGGCCCTGGAGCAGTTCTTC CASSQRGKALEQFF
TRBJ1-6 few TRBV28 NA TGTGCCAGCAGTCTACTGGAGGTGGGTTCACCCCTCCACTTT CASSLLEVGSPLHF
TRBJ2-1 NA TRBV7-2 TRBD2 TGTGCCAGCAGCCAGCAGGGAGGGTATGAGCAGTTCTTC CASSQQGGYEQFF
TRBJ1-5 NA TRBV7-2 TRBD1 TGTGCCAGCAGCTCCGGACAGGGGGGGAACAATCAGCCCCAGCATTTT CASSSGQGGNNQPQHF
TRBJ2-7 NA TRBV13 TRBD2 TGTGCCAGCAGCCCTGGACTAGCGGGGGTCTCCTACGAGCAGTACTTC CASSPGLAGVSYEQYF
TRBJ2-7 few TRBV9 NA TGTGCCAGCAGCGTCGGCTACGAGCAGTACTTC CASSVGYEQYF
TRBJ1-3 NA TRBV27 NA TGTGCCAGCAGTTTATTCGGGAGTGGGAGTCAGGGTCCTGGAAACACCATATATTTT CASSLFGSGSQGPGNTIYF
TRBJ1-2 NA TRBV7-2 TRBD1 TGTGCCAGCAGCCTCGGACAGGTCAGGGGCTACACCTTC CASSLGQVRGYTF
TRBJ2-2 NA TRBV27 NA TGTGCCAGCAGTCTAGACAGGTACCGGGAGCTGTTTTTT CASSLDRYRELFF
TRBJ2-7 NA TRBV11-2 TRBD1 TGTGCCAGCAGCTTTTCGGCAGGGGGCGCATCGGGGGAGCAGTACTTC CASSFSAGGASGEQYF
TRBJ2-7 NA TRBV6-5 TRBD1 TGTGCCAGCAGTTCCGGGACAGGGTCCTACGAGCAGTACTTC CASSSGTGSYEQYF
TRBJ2-7 NA TRBV27 TRBD2 TGTGCCAGTATTAGCGGGGGGTCCTACGAGCAGTACTTC CASISGGSYEQYF
TRBJ1-2 NA TRBV7-9 NA TGTGCCAGCAGCTTGCTAGGGGCGCTGGCTAACTATGGCTACACCTTC CASSLLGALANYGYTF
TRBJ2-7 NA TRBV18 NA TGTGCCAGCTCGCAGGGTATAGGGGACTCCTACGAGCAGTACTTC CASSQGIGDSYEQYF
TRBJ2-2 NA TRBV9 TRBD2 TGTGCCAGCAGCGTCGGACTAGCGGCGACCGGGGAGCTGTTTTTT CASSVGLAATGELFF
TRBJ2-3 NA TRBV12-2 NA TGTGCAAGTCGCTTAGCGAGGAGCGGGAATGGCACAGATACGCAGTATTTT CASRLARSGNGTDTQYF
TRBJ1-5 NA TRBV6-1 NA TGTGCCAGCAGTGTTATAGGGGTTAGCAATCAGCCCCAGCATTTT CASSVIGVSNQPQHF
TRBJ1-1 NA TRBV4-1 TRBD1 TGCGCCAGCAGTGACCCGGGACAGGGAGTAAACACTGAAGCTTTCTTT CASSDPGQGVNTEAFF
TRBJ1-1 NA TRBV27 NA TGTGCCAGCAGTTTCGGTGACAGATTGAACACTGAAGCTTTCTTT CASSFGDRLNTEAFF
TRBJ1-1 NA TRBV29-1 TRBD1 TGCAGCGCCACAGGGGGCCAGGGCACTGAAGCTTTCTTT CSATGGQGTEAFF
TRBJ1-1 once TRBV11-2 TRBD1 TGTGCCAGCAGCTTAGTCCACAGGGGACGGGCTTTCTTT CASSLVHRGRAFF
TRBJ2-7 once TRBV5-1 NA TGCGCCAGCAGCTTTTCACAGCCCTACGAGCAGTACTTC CASSFSQPYEQYF
TRBJ2-2 NA TRBV5-6 NA TGTGCCAGCAGTCCTCAGGGCACCAACGCCGGGGAGCTGTTTTTT CASSPQGTNAGELFF
TRBJ2-7 NA TRBV5-1 NA TGCGCCAGCAGCTCGGGGACCTACGAGCAGTACTTC CASSSGTYEQYF
TRBJ2-2 few TRBV4-2 NA TGTGCCAGCAGCCAGACAGTCAGCGCGAACACCGGGGAGCTGTTTTTT CASSQTVSANTGELFF